This T cell receptor (beta chain) was profiled in a study of read filtering for tumor transcriptome and immune sequencing. Study as a whole: The cohort had some 16 men and 14 to 15 women aged about 45 to 80, mean roughly 65 years.

The V gene's germline CDR1 is SQVTM and CDR2 ANQGSEA. The CDR3 extends over 12 amino acids. This clonotype was observed at least ten times. The junction shows a germline mismatch at one end, possibly a read error. Molecular barcoded adaptors covering alpha/delta and beta/gamma chains were used on around 370 ng RNA. TCRdb re-called the reads with MiXCR, one entry per CDR3 protein. The sample lists roughly 68,000 distinct CDR3 sequences; 11% to 15% were seen once. The TCR sequence derives from a donor at least 40 years old with multiple myeloma. J is TRBJ2-6 and V is TRBV29-1; D gene unclear. Sequencing input: a population of CD138-negative cells sorted from bone marrow. CDR3 nucleotide sequence: TGCAGCGTTGAAGATCCCACCAATGTCCTGACTTTC. Its translation is CSVEDPTNVLTF.